The rows below give T cell receptor beta chains drawn from one sample of a study of response to subunit inactivated influenza vaccine. Each CDR3 protein gets one entry after TCRdb re-called the RT-PCR reads with MiXCR. The data show about 650,000 distinct CDR3 sequences, about a sixth seen once. The material was PBMCs from blood, obtained roughly 12 days after vaccination. These receptors all stem from a man in his fifties who received an inactivated influenza vaccine. The CDR3 runs from the conserved cysteine through the conserved F or W. A D gene is named only where the DNA matches it firmly. Expanded clones get a size class; other rows say once, few or many, or leave the size out.

v_gene,j_gene,d_gene,abundance,CDR3aa,CDR3nt
TRBV5-1,TRBJ2-2,-,few,CASSLGGGTYSGELFF,TGCGCCAGCAGCTTGGGAGGTGGCACGTACTCCGGGGAGCTGTTTTTT
TRBV4-3,TRBJ2-3,TRBD2,-,CASSTGVAGASTDTQYF,TGCGCCAGCAGCACGGGGGTAGCGGGTGCTAGCACAGATACGCAGTATTTT
TRBV5-1,TRBJ2-5,-,-,CASSNPELAEETQYF,TGCGCCAGCAGCAACCCGGAGTTGGCCGAAGAGACCCAGTACTTC
TRBV7-9,TRBJ1-6,-,once,CASSHALESSPLHF,TGTGCCAGCAGCCATGCCCTCGAAAGTTCACCCCTCCACTTT
TRBV9,TRBJ2-3,-,many,CASSLGGHSTDTQYF,TGTGCCAGCAGTCTCGGGGGCCACAGCACAGATACGCAGTATTTT
TRBV12-3/TRBV12-4,TRBJ1-1,-,-,CASSRTGDGKAFF,TGTGCCAGCAGTAGGACGGGAGACGGGAAAGCTTTCTTT
TRBV7-9,TRBJ1-1,-,few,CASSLGARGSGAFF,TGTGCCAGCAGCTTAGGGGCCCGGGGGTCGGGAGCTTTCTTT
TRBV6-5,TRBJ1-3,-,-,CASGLSGNTIYF,TGTGCCAGCGGCCTTTCTGGAAACACCATATATTTT
TRBV5-1,TRBJ2-7,-,-,CASSSGRGAAYEQYF,TGCGCCAGCAGCTCTGGACGGGGGGCCGCCTACGAGCAGTACTTC
TRBV5-1,TRBJ1-1,TRBD1,few,CASSLNSGGITEAFF,TGCGCCAGCAGCTTGAATTCAGGGGGCATCACTGAAGCTTTCTTT
TRBV10-3,TRBJ2-7,-,many,CATRTDSYEQYF,TGTGCCACCCGGACAGACTCCTACGAGCAGTACTTC
TRBV12-3/TRBV12-4,TRBJ2-2,-,-,CASFVGNTGELFF,TGTGCCAGCTTCGTCGGGAACACCGGGGAGCTGTTTTTT
TRBV7-3,TRBJ2-2,-,few,CASSLEAGLAGELFF,TGTGCCAGCAGCTTGGAGGCGGGACTGGCCGGGGAGCTGTTTTTT
TRBV28,TRBJ2-1,TRBD2,-,CASRASGRPSDEQFF,TGTGCCAGCAGAGCTAGCGGGAGGCCTAGCGATGAGCAGTTCTTC
TRBV5-6,TRBJ2-5,-,-,CASSLAPDGETQYF,TGTGCCAGCAGCTTGGCTCCAGATGGGGAGACCCAGTACTTC
TRBV12-3/TRBV12-4,TRBJ1-4,-,-,CASRPQGFSEKLFF,TGTGCCAGCAGACCACAGGGTTTCTCGGAAAAACTGTTTTTT
TRBV25-1,TRBJ2-5,-,-,CASTSWETQYF,TGTGCCAGCACCTCTTGGGAGACCCAGTACTTC
TRBV20-1,TRBJ2-7,-,-,CSARDSPDSSYYEQYF,TGCAGTGCTAGAGATTCACCAGACAGTTCCTACTACGAGCAGTACTTC
TRBV4-2,TRBJ2-5,TRBD2,many,CASSHLLAGVVETQYF,TGTGCCAGCAGCCACCTCCTAGCGGGGGTGGTTGAGACCCAGTACTTC
TRBV5-6,TRBJ1-2,TRBD1,few,CASSPWLQGDYGYTF,TGTGCCAGCAGCCCTTGGTTGCAGGGGGACTATGGCTACACCTTC
TRBV4-3,TRBJ2-1,-,once,CASSQGAAPFNEQFF,TGCGCCAGCAGCCAAGGTGCAGCACCTTTCAATGAGCAGTTCTTC
TRBV28,TRBJ2-7,-,-,CASSSLQGSYEQYF,TGTGCCAGCAGTTCATTGCAGGGTTCCTACGAGCAGTACTTC
TRBV7-3,TRBJ2-3,-,-,CASSSTPSTDTQYF,TGTGCCAGCAGCTCTACTCCTAGCACAGATACGCAGTATTTT
TRBV28,TRBJ2-5,TRBD2,-,CACSFIRMAGVSETQYF,TGTGCCTGCAGTTTCATTCGGATGGCGGGAGTGTCCGAGACCCAGTACTTC
TRBV7-2,TRBJ2-4,-,few,CASSLVGAAANIQYF,TGTGCCAGCAGCTTAGTTGGTGCTGCCGCTAACATTCAGTACTTC
TRBV20-1,TRBJ2-1,TRBD2,many,CSANGVLADNEQFF,TGCAGTGCTAATGGGGTGCTAGCGGACAATGAGCAGTTCTTC
TRBV5-1,TRBJ2-7,TRBD1,few,CASSSRTGSIYEQYF,TGCGCCAGCAGCTCTCGGACAGGTTCTATCTACGAGCAGTACTTC
TRBV20-1,TRBJ1-1,-,-,CSASVARLNTEAFF,TGCAGTGCTAGTGTGGCCAGACTAAACACTGAAGCTTTCTTT
TRBV9,TRBJ2-1,TRBD2,-,CASSEAGDSYNEQFF,TGTGCCAGCAGCGAAGCGGGAGATTCCTACAATGAGCAGTTCTTC
TRBV15,TRBJ2-2,-,-,CATSRVDNTGELFF,TGTGCCACCAGCAGAGTAGATAACACCGGGGAGCTGTTTTTT
TRBV4-2,TRBJ2-7,TRBD2,few,CASSRTSGVNEQYF,TGTGCCAGCAGTAGGACTAGCGGGGTCAACGAGCAGTACTTC
TRBV29-1,TRBJ2-1,TRBD2,few,CSAPTSGSYFEQFF,TGCAGCGCCCCGACTAGCGGGAGTTACTTTGAGCAGTTCTTC
TRBV7-8,TRBJ2-3,-,once,CASSSQMSGSTDTQYF,TGTGCCAGCAGCTCCCAAATGAGCGGTAGCACAGATACGCAGTATTTT
TRBV14,TRBJ2-5,-,-,CASSQGGVRQETQYF,TGTGCCAGCAGCCAAGGGGGCGTTCGGCAAGAGACCCAGTACTTC
TRBV11-2,TRBJ2-7,TRBD2,few,CASSRGLAGGVSSYEQYF,TGTGCCAGCAGCCGAGGACTAGCGGGAGGCGTGAGCTCCTACGAGCAGTACTTC
TRBV5-1,TRBJ1-1,-,-,CASSLRTRASMNTEAFF,TGCGCCAGCAGCTTGAGGACGCGGGCATCGATGAACACTGAAGCTTTCTTT
TRBV15,TRBJ2-3,-,-,CATSRDSTDTQYF,TGTGCCACCAGCAGAGATTCTACAGATACGCAGTATTTT
TRBV3-1,TRBJ2-7,-,-,CASSQIAGEQYF,TGTGCCAGCAGCCAAATCGCAGGCGAGCAGTACTTC
TRBV20-1,TRBJ2-4,-,few,CSAGDWGVAGGIQYF,TGCAGTGCTGGAGATTGGGGAGTGGCCGGCGGCATTCAGTACTTC
TRBV20-1,TRBJ1-1,-,-,CSATWGGTEAFF,TGCAGTGCCACATGGGGCGGCACTGAAGCTTTCTTT
TRBV10-3,TRBJ2-7,-,many,CAISPDFYEQYF,TGTGCCATCAGCCCGGACTTCTACGAGCAGTACTTC
TRBV12-3/TRBV12-4,TRBJ2-7,TRBD2,-,CASRNGLASYEQYF,TGTGCCAGCAGGAACGGACTAGCTTCCTACGAGCAGTACTTC
TRBV3-1,TRBJ2-7,TRBD2,-,CASSQDLEREGISYEQYF,TGTGCCAGCAGCCAAGATCTGGAGCGGGAGGGGATCTCCTACGAGCAGTACTTC
TRBV5-6,TRBJ2-7,TRBD1,few,CASSSVGMLTGVIYEQYF,TGTGCCAGCAGCTCAGTCGGTATGTTGACAGGGGTCATCTACGAGCAGTACTTC
TRBV5-1,TRBJ2-1,TRBD1,few,CASSLDLRDRAPYNEQFF,TGCGCCAGCAGCTTGGACCTCCGGGACAGGGCGCCCTACAATGAGCAGTTCTTC
TRBV29-1,TRBJ2-1,-,-,CSVALRGDEQFF,TGCAGCGTTGCCCTTAGGGGGGATGAGCAGTTCTTC
TRBV20-1,TRBJ1-5,-,-,CSARGGQQPQHF,TGCAGTGCTCGAGGGGGGCAGCAGCCCCAGCATTTT
TRBV20-1,TRBJ2-7,-,many,CSAREYRGSYEQYF,TGCAGTGCTAGAGAATACCGGGGTTCCTACGAGCAGTACTTC
TRBV20-1,TRBJ2-6,-,few,CSASSGAGANVLTF,TGCAGTGCTTCTTCTGGGGCTGGGGCCAACGTCCTGACTTTC
TRBV5-1,TRBJ2-3,-,-,CASSLDAGASRDTQYF,TGCGCCAGCAGCTTGGATGCAGGGGCTTCAAGAGATACGCAGTATTTT
TRBV7-9,TRBJ2-7,-,many,CASSLAVYEQYF,TGTGCCAGCAGCTTAGCGGTCTACGAGCAGTACTTC
TRBV6-1,TRBJ2-1,TRBD1,-,CASSEFTWTGMNEQFF,TGTGCCAGCAGTGAATTCACCTGGACAGGGATGAATGAGCAGTTCTTC
TRBV7-2,TRBJ2-3,TRBD2,few,CASSLLAGGQGDTQYF,TGTGCCAGCAGCTTACTAGCGGGAGGGCAGGGAGATACGCAGTATTTT
TRBV28,TRBJ2-1,-,-,CASSWNADSYNEQFF,TGTGCCAGCAGTTGGAACGCGGACTCCTACAATGAGCAGTTCTTC
TRBV4-2,TRBJ2-7,-,-,CASSQESPGASYEQYF,TGTGCCAGCAGCCAAGAAAGCCCGGGGGCTTCCTACGAGCAGTACTTC
TRBV5-1,TRBJ2-7,-,few,CASSPGAGPEREQYF,TGCGCCAGCAGCCCGGGTGCAGGGCCCGAGAGGGAGCAGTACTTC
TRBV7-2,TRBJ1-1,-,few,CASSLRPQGMGNTEAFF,TGTGCCAGCAGCTTAAGGCCCCAGGGAATGGGGAACACTGAAGCTTTCTTT
TRBV18,TRBJ1-1,-,-,CASSPPQGNTEAFF,TGTGCCAGCTCACCCCCACAGGGGAACACTGAAGCTTTCTTT